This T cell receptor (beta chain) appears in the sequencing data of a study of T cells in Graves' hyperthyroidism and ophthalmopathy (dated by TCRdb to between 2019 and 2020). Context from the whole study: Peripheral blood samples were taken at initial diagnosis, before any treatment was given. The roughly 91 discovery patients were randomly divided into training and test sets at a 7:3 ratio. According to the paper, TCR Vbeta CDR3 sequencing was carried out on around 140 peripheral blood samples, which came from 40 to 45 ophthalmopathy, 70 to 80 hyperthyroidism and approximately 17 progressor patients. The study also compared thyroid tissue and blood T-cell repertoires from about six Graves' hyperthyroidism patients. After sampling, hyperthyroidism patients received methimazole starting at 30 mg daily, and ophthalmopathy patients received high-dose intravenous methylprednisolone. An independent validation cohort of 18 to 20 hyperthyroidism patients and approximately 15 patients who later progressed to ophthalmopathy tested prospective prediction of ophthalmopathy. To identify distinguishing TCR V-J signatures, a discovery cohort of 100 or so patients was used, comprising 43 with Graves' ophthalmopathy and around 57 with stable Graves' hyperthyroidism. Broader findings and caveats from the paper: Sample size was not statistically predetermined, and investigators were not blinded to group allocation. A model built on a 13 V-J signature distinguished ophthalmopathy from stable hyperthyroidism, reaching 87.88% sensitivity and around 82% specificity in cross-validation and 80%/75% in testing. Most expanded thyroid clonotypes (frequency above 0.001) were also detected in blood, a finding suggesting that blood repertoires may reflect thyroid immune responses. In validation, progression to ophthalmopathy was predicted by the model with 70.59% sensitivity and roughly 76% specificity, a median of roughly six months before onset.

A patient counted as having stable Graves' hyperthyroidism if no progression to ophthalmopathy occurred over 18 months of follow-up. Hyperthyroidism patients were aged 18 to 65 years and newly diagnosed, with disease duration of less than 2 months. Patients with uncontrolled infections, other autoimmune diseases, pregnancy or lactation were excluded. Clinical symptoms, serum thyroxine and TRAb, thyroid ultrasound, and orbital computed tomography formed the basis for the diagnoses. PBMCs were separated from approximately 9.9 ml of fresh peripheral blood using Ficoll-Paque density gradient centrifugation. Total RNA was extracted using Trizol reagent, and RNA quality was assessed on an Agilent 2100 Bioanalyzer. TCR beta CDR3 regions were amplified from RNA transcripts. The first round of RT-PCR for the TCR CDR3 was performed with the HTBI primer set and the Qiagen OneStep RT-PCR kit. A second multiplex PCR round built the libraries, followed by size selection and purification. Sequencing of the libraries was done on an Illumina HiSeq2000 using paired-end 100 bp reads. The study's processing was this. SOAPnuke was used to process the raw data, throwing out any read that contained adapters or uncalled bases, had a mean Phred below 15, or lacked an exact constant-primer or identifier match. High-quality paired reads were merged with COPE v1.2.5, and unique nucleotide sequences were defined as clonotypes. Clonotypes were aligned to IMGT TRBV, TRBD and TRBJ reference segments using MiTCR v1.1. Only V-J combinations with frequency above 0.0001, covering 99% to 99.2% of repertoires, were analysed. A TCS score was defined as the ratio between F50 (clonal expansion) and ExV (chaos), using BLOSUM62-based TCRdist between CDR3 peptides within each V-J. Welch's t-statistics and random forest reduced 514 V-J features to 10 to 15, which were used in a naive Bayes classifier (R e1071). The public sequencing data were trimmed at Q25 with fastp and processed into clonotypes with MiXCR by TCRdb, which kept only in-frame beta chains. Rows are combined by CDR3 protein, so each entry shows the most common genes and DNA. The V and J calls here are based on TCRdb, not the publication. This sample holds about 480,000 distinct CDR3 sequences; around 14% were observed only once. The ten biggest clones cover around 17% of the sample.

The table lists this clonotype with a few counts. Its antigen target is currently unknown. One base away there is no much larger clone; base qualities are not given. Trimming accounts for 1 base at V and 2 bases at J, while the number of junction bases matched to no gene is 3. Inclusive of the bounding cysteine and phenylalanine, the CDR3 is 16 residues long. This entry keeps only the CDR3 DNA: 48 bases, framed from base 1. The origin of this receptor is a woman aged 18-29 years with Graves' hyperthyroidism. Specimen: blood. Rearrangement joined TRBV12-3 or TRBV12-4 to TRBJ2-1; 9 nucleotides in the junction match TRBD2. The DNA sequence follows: TGTGCCAGCAGTTTAGTAGCGGGAGTAACCTACAATGAGCAGTTCTTC. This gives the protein CASSLVAGVTYNEQFF.